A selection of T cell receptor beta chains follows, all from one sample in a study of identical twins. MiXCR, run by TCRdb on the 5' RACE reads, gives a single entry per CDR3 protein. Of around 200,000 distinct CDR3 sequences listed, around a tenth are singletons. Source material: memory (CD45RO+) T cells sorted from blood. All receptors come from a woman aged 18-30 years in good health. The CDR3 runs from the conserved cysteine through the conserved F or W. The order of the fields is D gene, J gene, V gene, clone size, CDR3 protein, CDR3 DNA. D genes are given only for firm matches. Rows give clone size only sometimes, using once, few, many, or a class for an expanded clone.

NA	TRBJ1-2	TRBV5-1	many	CASSVTSGAGAGYTF	TGCGCCAGCAGCGTAACGAGCGGGGCAGGGGCTGGCTACACCTTC
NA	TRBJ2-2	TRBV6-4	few	CASSATGAGTGELFF	TGTGCCAGCAGTGCAACGGGGGCAGGCACCGGGGAGCTGTTTTTT
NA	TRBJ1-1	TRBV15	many	CATSRDLTATEAFF	TGTGCCACCAGCAGAGATTTGACGGCCACTGAAGCTTTCTTT
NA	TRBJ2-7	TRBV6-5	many	CASSRGGYEQYF	TGTGCCAGCTCCCGGGGAGGATACGAGCAGTACTTC
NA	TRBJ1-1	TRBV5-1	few	CASSPQVGNTEAFF	TGCGCCAGCAGCCCTCAGGTGGGGAACACTGAAGCTTTCTTT
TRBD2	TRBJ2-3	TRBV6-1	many	CASTNGEGKEGTQYF	TGTGCCAGCACTAACGGGGAGGGGAAAGAGGGTACGCAGTATTTT
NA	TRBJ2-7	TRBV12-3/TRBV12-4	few	CASSWRERAEQYF	TGTGCCAGCAGTTGGAGGGAGCGGGCCGAGCAGTACTTC
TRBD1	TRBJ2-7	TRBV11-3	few	CASSPPGQGNDEQYF	TGTGCCAGCAGCCCGCCGGGACAGGGGAACGACGAGCAGTACTTC
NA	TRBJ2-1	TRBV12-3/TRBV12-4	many	CASSFRGGNNEQFF	TGTGCCAGCAGTTTTAGGGGCGGTAACAATGAGCAGTTCTTC
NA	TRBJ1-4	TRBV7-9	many	CASNRETDEKLFF	TGTGCCAGCAACAGGGAGACGGATGAAAAACTGTTTTTT
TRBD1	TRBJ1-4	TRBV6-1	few	CASMGDRGGSNEKLFF	TGTGCCAGCATGGGGGACAGGGGGGGCTCGAATGAAAAACTGTTTTTT
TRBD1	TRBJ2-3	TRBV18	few	CASSPGTGARTDTQYF	TGTGCCAGCTCACCCGGGACAGGGGCCCGCACAGATACGCAGTATTTT
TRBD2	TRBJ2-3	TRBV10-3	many	CAISLAGGSGTDTQYF	TGTGCCATCAGCCTAGCGGGAGGTAGCGGCACAGATACGCAGTATTTT
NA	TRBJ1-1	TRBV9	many	CASSVAGYSTEAFF	TGTGCCAGCAGCGTAGCAGGCTATTCCACTGAAGCTTTCTTT
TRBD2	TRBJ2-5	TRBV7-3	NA	CASSPGLAGRETQYF	TGTGCCAGCAGCCCGGGACTAGCGGGGCGGGAGACCCAGTACTTC
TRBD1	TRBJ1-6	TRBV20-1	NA	CSARDVGQGASPLHF	TGCAGTGCTAGAGATGTAGGACAGGGGGCTTCACCCCTCCACTTT
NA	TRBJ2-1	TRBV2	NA	CASRADNEQFF	TGTGCCAGCAGGGCAGACAATGAGCAGTTCTTC
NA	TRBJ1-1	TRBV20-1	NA	CSARALDGNTEAFF	TGCAGTGCTAGAGCCCTGGACGGGAACACTGAAGCTTTCTTT
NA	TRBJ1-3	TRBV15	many	CATSRDSGSGNTIYF	TGTGCCACCAGCAGAGATTCAGGGTCAGGAAACACCATATATTTT
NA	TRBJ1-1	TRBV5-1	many	CASSMAGLNTEAFF	TGCGCCAGCAGCATGGCAGGGTTGAACACTGAAGCTTTCTTT
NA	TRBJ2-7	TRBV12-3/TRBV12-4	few	CASSLGSGGSYF	TGTGCCAGCAGTTTAGGATCGGGGGGCTCGTACTTC
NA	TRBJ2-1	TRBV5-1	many	CASTEGHEGQFF	TGCGCCAGCACCGAGGGGCATGAGGGGCAGTTCTTC
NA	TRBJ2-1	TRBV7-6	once	CASSFSPGGRPTKEQFF	TGTGCCAGCAGCTTTTCTCCTGGGGGGAGGCCCACCAAGGAGCAGTTCTTC
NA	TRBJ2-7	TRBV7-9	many	CASSRVSYEQYF	TGTGCCAGCAGCCGGGTCTCCTACGAGCAGTACTTC
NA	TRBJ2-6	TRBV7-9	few	CASSHPSGANVLTF	TGTGCCAGCAGCCATCCGAGCGGGGCCAACGTCCTGACTTTC
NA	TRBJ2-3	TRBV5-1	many	CASSRQGSDTQYF	TGCGCCAGCAGCCGCCAGGGGTCAGATACGCAGTATTTT
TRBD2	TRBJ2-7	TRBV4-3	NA	CASSQGIRGEYEQYF	TGCGCCAGCAGCCAAGGTATTCGGGGGGAATACGAGCAGTACTTC
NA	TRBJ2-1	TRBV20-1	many	CSAAIGTYWANEQFF	TGCAGTGCTGCGATTGGGACCTATTGGGCCAATGAGCAGTTCTTC
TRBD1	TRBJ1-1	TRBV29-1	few	CSVEGQRNTEAFF	TGCAGCGTTGAGGGACAGAGGAACACTGAAGCTTTCTTT
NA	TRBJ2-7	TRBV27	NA	CASRSLFSRGGYEQYF	TGTGCCAGCAGATCTCTTTTCTCTAGGGGGGGCTACGAGCAGTACTTC
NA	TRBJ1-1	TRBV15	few	CATTPEEGHNTEAFF	TGTGCCACCACCCCAGAGGAGGGACACAACACTGAAGCTTTCTTT
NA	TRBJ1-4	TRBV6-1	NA	CASTPIPGVMQKLFF	TGTGCCAGCACCCCAATCCCGGGGGTAATGCAAAAACTGTTTTTT
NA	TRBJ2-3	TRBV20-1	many	CSARTDTQYF	TGCAGTGCTAGAACAGATACGCAGTATTTT